The 16 T cell receptor beta chains listed next were all sequenced from one sample in a study of T cell repertoires in cytomegalovirus infection. TCRdb fed the reads into MiXCR, producing one record per CDR3 protein. Of 100,000 or so distinct CDR3 sequences listed, 23% were seen once; the top ten hold about two fifths. The sample consisted of CD8+ T cells from PBMCs. The receptors stem from a human donor in good health (CMV status not recorded). Some clones in this sample may be carry-over from other donors' samples.

A few counts support this clonotype. The V call is TRBV12-3 or TRBV12-4, the J call TRBJ2-7; TRBD2 matches 8 bases. The CDR3 sequence is 14 residues long. After removal of 5 bases from V and 5 bases from J, the junction contained 8 bases not matched to a gene. The CDR3 DNA follows: TGTGCCAGCAGTGTAGGACTAGCTACCGACGAGCAGTACTTC. Its protein product is CASSVGLATDEQYF.

The chain joins TRBV15 to TRBJ2-5; D is uncertain. V was trimmed by 5 bases and J by 1 base, leaving 8 bases between them. The CDR3 is 13 residues long. Germline assignment: CDR1 LNHNV and CDR2 YYDKDF (reference sequence). CDR3 DNA sequence: TGTGCCACCAGCCAAGTCAGCCAAGAGACCCAGTACTTC. It encodes CATSQVSQETQYF.

By sample fraction, this clonotype is medium-sized. The rearrangement joins TRBV7-8 to TRBJ2-3; TRBD2 agrees at 10 bases. CDR1 is SGHVS and CDR2 is FQNEAQ in the germline V gene. The CDR3 sequence is 16 residues long. After removal of 4 bases from V and 2 bases from J, the junction contained 6 bases not matched to a gene. For the CDR3, the DNA is TGTGCCAGCAGCTATGGACTAGCGGAGAACACAGATACGCAGTATTTT. Translated: CASSYGLAENTDTQYF.

This clonotype was found a few times. This chain links TRBV2 with TRBJ2-3; D remains ambiguous. V was cut by 1 base and J by 2 bases, with 10 bases left in between. Germline loops: CDR1 SNHLY, CDR2 FYNNEI. The CDR3 totals 15 residues. This CDR3 reads CASSEGWQDTDTQYF. CDR3 DNA sequence: TGTGCCAGCAGTGAAGGCTGGCAGGACACAGATACGCAGTATTTT.

This clonotype was observed at least ten times. The V call is TRBV7-2, the J call TRBJ2-1, with D perhaps TRBD1 or TRBD2 (5 bases each). Germline CDR1 is SGHTA and CDR2 is FQGNSA. The CDR3 has 16 residues. The V gene lost 5 bases and the J gene lost 1 base, with 15 bases spanning the gap. The chain's CDR3 is CASSHPGASSYNEQFF. CDR3 DNA: TGTGCCAGCAGCCACCCCGGGGCAAGTTCCTACAATGAGCAGTTCTTC.

The chain carries TRBV7-2 and TRBJ1-5; D uncertain. CDR3 length: 18 residues. The V and J ends lost 0 bases and 3 bases respectively, with 18 bases between them. Germline V lookup: CDR1 SGHTA, CDR2 FQGNSA. The CDR3 loop reads CASSLASPGFSLNQPQHF. Written as DNA, the CDR3 is TGTGCCAGCAGCTTAGCAAGTCCTGGATTCTCCCTCAATCAGCCCCAGCATTTT.

The V gene is TRBV30, the J gene TRBJ1-2; unclear D gene. From germline, CDR1 is GTSNPN and CDR2 SVGIG (reference sequence). The CDR3 contains 15 residues. V lost 0 bases and J lost 0, with 11 bases in between. The CDR3 loop is CAWSVSRRANYGYTF. The CDR3 DNA reads TGTGCCTGGAGTGTTTCCCGACGGGCTAACTATGGCTACACCTTC.

The DNA for the CDR3 is TGTGCCAGCAACCAAGGCGGGGGGCCAGGCACTGAAGCTTTCTTT. This translates into CASNQGGGPGTEAFF. J is TRBJ1-1 and V is TRBV13; D possibly corresponds to TRBD1 (6 bases). Between the trimmed V and J ends, which lost 7 bases and 4 bases, there was a span of 19 bases. From germline, CDR1 is PRHDT and CDR2 FYEKMQ (reference sequence). This CDR3 spans 15 amino acids. The whole variable domain, remainder taken from reference TRBV13 and TRBJ1-1, is AAGVIQSPRHLIKEKRETATLKCYPIPRHDTVYWYQQGPGQDPQFLISFYEKMQSDKGSIPDRFSAQQFSDYHSELNMSSLELGDSALYFCASNQGGGPGTEAFFGQGTRLTVV.

Worth noting for this clonotype: This could be a read error, since a much larger clone is one nucleotide away. V gene TRBV28 combines with J gene TRBJ1-4; D perhaps matches TRBD1 (5 bases). The CDR3 is 15 amino acids. CDR1 is MDHEN, CDR2 SYDVKM, per germline. The CDR3 DNA follows: TGTGCCAGCAGTCCCCACCGGGGGACTAATGAAAACCTGTTTTTT. Encoded protein: CASSPHRGTNENLFF.

This clonotype was recorded a few times. CDR3 coding DNA: TGCAGTGCTAGAGTACCAAACCTGCCCGGGACAGGGGAATTTGGTAAGGGCAATCAGCCCCAGCATTTT. Its translation is CSARVPNLPGTGEFGKGNQPQHF. The V and J genes are TRBV20-1 and TRBJ1-5, with 10 bases matching TRBD1. The CDR3 consists of 23 residues. The trim removed 1 base at V and 2 bases at J, leaving 26 bases unmatched. Germline lookup yields CDR1 DFQATT and CDR2 SNEGSKA (reference sequence).

The chain employs TRBV19 and TRBJ1-1; 7 positions match TRBD1. This CDR3 is built from 16 residues. The J segment lost 0 bases and the V segment lost 5 bases, leaving 9 bases of the junction unmatched. Germline V gives CDR1 LNHDA, CDR2 SQIVND (reference sequence). CDR3 coding DNA: TGTGCCAGTAGTGGGACAGCTTTATTCATGAACACTGAAGCTTTCTTT. Protein: CASSGTALFMNTEAFF.

This clonotype occurred a few times. It may be a read error: a sequence one base away is much more abundant. The conserved final phenylalanine or tryptophan is absent from the CDR3, which likely points to a read error. The chain couples TRBV7-2 to TRBJ2-7; no definite D call. The V and J ends lost 1 base and 7 bases respectively, with 11 bases between them. There are 13 residues in the CDR3. Germline values: CDR1 SGHTA, CDR2 FQGNSA. The CDR3 DNA sequence: TGTGCCAGCAGCTTAGTTTCGCTGGGGGAGCAGTACATC. It is translated as CASSLVSLGEQYI.

V is TRBV20-1 and J is TRBJ2-3, with 8 bases matching TRBD2. With 3 bases clipped from V and 1 base from J, the junction kept 3 bases outside the gene matches. CDR1 DFQATT and CDR2 SNEGSKA come from the germline V gene (reference sequence). This CDR3 has 14 residues. The chain's CDR3 is CSASASGRTDTQYF. The CDR3 region has the DNA TGCAGTGCTAGTGCTAGCGGGCGCACAGATACGCAGTATTTT.

This chain uses TRBV27 with TRBJ1-4; TRBD1 aligns across 8 bases. Germline V lookup: CDR1 MNHEY, CDR2 SMNVEV (reference sequence). V was pared by 5 bases and J by 7 bases, with 3 bases of the junction left unmatched. This CDR3 comprises 13 residues. The CDR3 DNA is TGTGCCAGCAGTACGACAGGGGCTGAAAAACTGTTTTTT. It yields the protein CASSTTGAEKLFF.

Of note for this clonotype: Sequence at one end of the junction differs from germline and may be a read error. The V and J genes are TRBV4-1 and TRBJ1-3; D is unclear. This CDR3 spans 16 amino acids. CDR1 is MGHRA, CDR2 YSYEKL, per germline. CDR3 in amino acids: CASSPPGRGSGNTIYF. CDR3 DNA: TGTGCCAGCAGCCCCCCCGGCCGGGGATCCGGAAACACCATATATTTT.

This clonotype was recorded a few times. The chain couples TRBV6-1 to TRBJ2-1; 13 nucleotides line up with TRBD2. Trimming at V came to 6 bases and at J to 6 bases, leaving 14 bases not matched to a gene. Per the germline V gene, CDR1 is MNHNS and CDR2 is SASEGT. The CDR3 contains 18 residues. CDR3 bases: TGTGCCAGCAGCCTTGTTGGACCGTGGACTAGCGGGAGCAATGAGCAGTTCTTC. Translation: CASSLVGPWTSGSNEQFF.